These 17 T cell receptor beta chains share one sample of origin, sequenced in a study of T cells after yellow fever vaccination. MiXCR was run by TCRdb on the 5' RACE reads, yielding one entry per CDR3 protein. Here the sample spans around 590,000 distinct CDR3 sequences, more than 9% being singletons. Sequences were derived from PBMCs, sampled on the day of the yellow fever booster vaccination. These receptors originate from a young man who received the YFV17D yellow fever vaccine.

The CDR3 reads CASSQTSGSGSYEQYF. The DNA for the CDR3 is TGTGCCAGCAGCCAAACTAGCGGGAGTGGCTCCTACGAGCAGTACTTC. J is TRBJ2-7 and V is TRBV4-2, with 11 bases aligning to TRBD2. V dropped 2 bases and J dropped 0; count of bases not matched to a gene: 3. The germline V gene encodes CDR1 LGHNA and CDR2 YNFKEQ. This CDR3 is 16 amino acids long.

This clonotype showed up just a few times. This chain connects TRBV7-9 to TRBJ1-6, with unresolved D. There are 14 residues in the CDR3. Trimming took 3 bases from V and 3 from J, leaving 6 bases between them. Per germline, CDR1 SEHNR and CDR2 FQNEAQ (reference sequence). The CDR3 loop reads CASSFGDYNSPLHF. The CDR3 DNA reads TGTGCCAGCAGCTTTGGGGACTATAATTCACCCCTCCACTTT.

In its sample, this clonotype was seen a few times. This sequence joins TRBV5-4 and TRBJ2-3; D not certain. Trimming shortened V by 6 bases and J by 2 bases, and 13 bases separated the two germline ends. This CDR3 has 14 residues. Germline V gene lookup returns CDR1 SGHNT and CDR2 YYREEE (reference sequence). CDR3 nucleotides: TGTGCCAGCACCCCGAGACCGGACACAGATACGCAGTATTTT. Its translation: CASTPRPDTDTQYF.

This clonotype turned up a few times. The rearrangement joins TRBV19 to TRBJ2-1; tentatively, D is TRBD2 (5 bases). The CDR3 totals 15 residues. V lost 4 bases to trimming and J lost 0 bases, with 10 bases between them. Germline V lookup: CDR1 LNHDA, CDR2 SQIVND (reference sequence). The CDR3 DNA reads TGTGCCAGTAGTAAGGAAGGAGGCTCCTACAATGAGCAGTTCTTC. The encoded protein is CASSKEGGSYNEQFF.

J is TRBJ2-2 and V is TRBV29-1; D possibly uses TRBD1 or TRBD2 (5 bases each). The V gene lost 5 bases and the J gene lost 0 bases, with 10 bases spanning the gap. The CDR3 extends over 14 amino acids. Germline values: CDR1 SQVTM, CDR2 ANQGSEA. CDR3 sequence reads: CSVSGPANTGELFF. The CDR3, as DNA: TGCAGCGTTTCGGGACCCGCGAACACCGGGGAGCTGTTTTTT.

In its sample, this clonotype was seen a few times. One junction end does not reproduce the germline sequence, and a read error may be involved. This sequence joins TRBV20-1 and TRBJ2-2; D gene ambiguous. The CDR3 consists of 15 residues. Per germline, CDR1 DFQATT and CDR2 SNEGSKA (reference sequence). The CDR3 sequence is CSARGLTENPGELFF. The CDR3 DNA is TGCAGTGCTAGAGGGCTCACAGAGAACCCCGGGGAGCTGTTTTTT.

CDR3 protein: CASSLFSNRRANVLTF. CDR3 bases: TGTGCCAGCAGCTTATTTTCCAATCGAAGGGCCAACGTCCTGACTTTC. This chain uses TRBV7-2 with TRBJ2-6; no clear D. This CDR3 region has 16 residues. Trimming took 2 bases from V and 5 from J, leaving 13 bases between them. Germline-derived CDR1 and CDR2 are SGHTA and FQGNSA.

V is TRBV6-2 or TRBV6-3 and J is TRBJ2-1; 7 bases are shared with TRBD2. V shed 3 bases, J shed 6 bases, and the junction held 11 bases outside the gene matches. The CDR3 totals 16 residues. Germline V gene lookup returns CDR1 MNHEY and CDR2 SVGEGT. The CDR3 sequence is CASSYLTGGFFNEQFF. The CDR3 nucleotides read TGTGCCAGCAGTTATTTAACGGGAGGATTTTTCAATGAGCAGTTCTTC.

This clonotype was seen ten or more times. The chain uses TRBV7-3 and TRBJ1-1, with TRBD1 identical over 9 bases. Germline V gene sequence: CDR1 SGHTA, CDR2 FQGTGA. With 5 bases clipped from V and 7 bases from J, the junction kept 8 bases outside the gene matches. The CDR3 has 14 residues. DNA for the CDR3: TGTGCCAGCAGCATGGACAGGGGAGGTGGTGAAGCTTTCTTT. Its protein product is CASSMDRGGGEAFF.

V usage is TRBV6-5 and J usage is TRBJ2-7, with D unclear. Trimming removed 2 bases at V and 2 bases at J, with 10 bases between. Per the germline V gene, CDR1 is MNHEY and CDR2 is SVGAGI. The CDR3 loop spans 14 amino acids. The CDR3 DNA reads as TGTGCCAGCAGTTACCGCCGGATGACCTACGAGCAGTACTTC. Translation: CASSYRRMTYEQYF.

This clonotype showed up just a few times. The rearrangement joins TRBV9 to TRBJ1-1, with unresolved D. The V end lost 0 bases, the J end lost 1 base, and 10 bases lay between the germline ends. Germline CDR1 SGDLS, CDR2 YYNGEE. The CDR3 spans 15 residues. The chain's CDR3 is CASSVAAGKNTEAFF. As DNA, the CDR3 is TGTGCCAGCAGCGTAGCGGCAGGTAAGAACACTGAAGCTTTCTTT.

The chain links TRBV9 to TRBJ2-5, with TRBD2 matching over 8 bases. This CDR3 contains 15 residues. Trimming removed 1 base from V and 5 bases from J; junction bases left unmatched: 7. Germline CDR1 and CDR2: SGDLS and YYNGEE. The CDR3 DNA sequence: TGTGCCAGCAGCGTACTCGGGACTAGGGGCGAGACCCAGTACTTC. It encodes CASSVLGTRGETQYF.

This clonotype was detected many times. The J gene is TRBJ2-5, the V gene TRBV6-5; D gene unclear. CDR1 is MNHEY, CDR2 SVGAGI, per germline. V shed 6 bases and J shed 4 bases, with 15 bases lying between them. This CDR3 region has 14 residues. The CDR3 coding sequence is TGTGCCAGCAGCCACTCAAATGAAATAGAGACCCAGTACTTC. Translating it yields CASSHSNEIETQYF.

This clonotype was counted only a few times. The V gene is TRBV6-2 or TRBV6-3, the J gene TRBJ2-1; D gene ambiguous. Germline-derived CDR1 and CDR2 are MNHEY and SVGEGT. The length of the CDR3 is 12 residues. V was trimmed by 2 bases and J by 4 bases, leaving 3 bases between them. The CDR3 protein is CASSYGYNEQFF. In DNA, the CDR3 is TGTGCCAGCAGTTACGGGTACAATGAGCAGTTCTTC.

This clonotype was detected a few times. This chain uses TRBV29-1 with TRBJ1-2; D not certain. CDR1 is SQVTM, CDR2 ANQGSEA, per germline. This CDR3 is 13 amino acids long. Trimming took off 6 bases at V and 4 bases at J, with 15 bases between the two ends. The CDR3 loop is CSVASGGFYGYTF. In DNA, the CDR3 is TGCAGCGTAGCTAGTGGTGGTTTCTATGGCTACACCTTC.

In its sample, this clonotype was seen a few times. The chain is built from TRBV4-3 and TRBJ2-3, with 7 bases identical to TRBD2. Trimming removed 0 bases from V and 4 bases from J; junction bases left unmatched: 13. Germline values: CDR1 LGHNA, CDR2 YSLEER. This CDR3 is built from 18 residues. The CDR3 loop reads CASSQDRVSGMNPDTQYF. The DNA of the CDR3 is TGCGCCAGCAGCCAAGATCGGGTCAGCGGGATGAATCCAGATACGCAGTATTTT.

The V and J genes are TRBV7-9 and TRBJ1-2; D perhaps matches TRBD1 (6 bases). This CDR3 is 14 amino acids long. Per germline, CDR1 SEHNR and CDR2 FQNEAQ (reference sequence). V was pared by 1 base and J by 3 bases, with 9 bases between. The CDR3 spells CASSLEGGDYGYTF. The CDR3 DNA follows: TGTGCCAGCAGCTTAGAAGGGGGAGACTATGGCTACACCTTC.